A single sample gave rise to the 12 T cell receptor beta chains below, sequenced in a study of memory CD4+ T cells and cytomegalovirus serostatus. The sort gate was single viable CD3+CD4+CD8-CD45RO+ cells for memory CD4+ T cells. Profiling relied on immunoSEQ multiplex PCR, and the TCRdb table lists in-frame clones only, not all of them. The top ten hold less than 0.9% of the sample, which has around 84,000 clones, 80% seen once. Sequencing was carried out using memory CD4+ T cells from blood. The receptor source for this set is an adult in good health and CMV-seronegative.

The chain joins TRBV4-3 to TRBJ2-1; tentatively, D is TRBD1 (5 bases). V was cut by 1 base and J by 7 bases, with 14 bases left in between. CDR3 length: 15 amino acids. Germline CDR1 reads LGHNA; CDR2 reads YSLEER. The CDR3 coding sequence is TGCGCCAGCAGCCAAGGTCAGACAGTTGGGAATGAGCAGTTCTTC. The encoded protein is CASSQGQTVGNEQFF.

The chain is built from TRBV28 and TRBJ2-2; 7 bases line up with TRBD2. Looked up from germline, CDR1 is MDHEN and CDR2 is SYDVKM. The CDR3 sequence is 14 residues long. V trimming: 7 bases; J trimming: 4 bases; junction bases outside the gene matches: 6. CDR3 loop: CASKGGTGTGELFF. CDR3 in DNA: TGTGCCAGCAAGGGAGGGACGGGCACCGGGGAGCTGTTTTTT.

The chain combines TRBV6-4 with TRBJ1-2; perhaps TRBD1 as D (6 bases). V lost 2 bases to trimming and J lost 2 bases, with 12 bases between them. Germline CDR1 MRHNA, CDR2 SNTAGT. This CDR3 spans 15 amino acids. The DNA for the CDR3 is TGTGCCAGCAGTGACGCAGGGGTCGGAAACTATGGCTACACCTTC. Residues: CASSDAGVGNYGYTF.

A remark on this clone: An end of the junction differs from the germline gene, which may be a read error. The CDR3 nucleotides are TGTGCCAGCAGCCCGAGACAGGGTATGAACGCTGAAGCTTTCTTT. Protein product: CASSPRQGMNAEAFF. J is TRBJ1-1 and V is TRBV7-9; 7 bases match TRBD1. The CDR3 runs to 15 residues. The V gene's germline CDR1 is SEHNR and CDR2 FQNEAQ (reference sequence).

V usage is TRBV7-2 and J usage is TRBJ2-7; 11 nucleotides match TRBD1. The CDR3 covers 14 residues. Germline-derived CDR1 and CDR2 are SGHTA and FQGNSA. Trimming cost V 3 bases and J 2 bases; bases outside gene matches: 0. In DNA form, the CDR3 reads TGTGCCAGCAGCTTGGGACAGGGGGCCTACGAGCAGTACTTC. Translated, it gives CASSLGQGAYEQYF.

This clone has a handful of counts. The chain uses TRBV7-2 and TRBJ1-1; TRBD1 agrees at 8 bases. Germline V gives CDR1 SGHTA, CDR2 FQGNSA. The V and J ends lost 4 bases and 1 base, in that order; junction bases with no gene match: 2. This CDR3 is 14 amino acids long. The CDR3 loop reads CASSSRGQNTEAFF. The DNA for the CDR3 is TGTGCCAGCAGCTCCAGGGGGCAGAACACTGAAGCTTTCTTT.

This rearrangement joins TRBV19 to TRBJ1-5; D remains unclear. The CDR3 runs 16 residues. Per germline, CDR1 LNHDA and CDR2 SQIVND (reference sequence). Trimming shortened V by 5 bases and J by 4 bases, and 18 bases separated the two germline ends. The CDR3 sequence is CASSARQFLKNQPQHF. The CDR3 nucleotides read TGTGCCAGTAGTGCGCGCCAATTTTTAAAAAATCAGCCCCAGCATTTT.

The genes are TRBV7-6 and TRBJ2-7; TRBD2 might be the D (5 bases). The V end lost 1 base, the J end lost 2 bases, and 12 bases lay between the germline ends. Germline values: CDR1 SGHVS, CDR2 FNYEAQ. This CDR3 has 15 residues. CDR3 DNA: TGTGCCAGCAGCTTAGTTTCTGAAGCGGCCTACGAGCAGTACTTC. Translation gives CASSLVSEAAYEQYF.

The rearrangement joins TRBV7-6 to TRBJ2-5, with no clear D. The V gene lost 3 bases and the J gene lost 1 base, with 3 bases spanning the gap. The CDR3 contains 12 residues. Germline assignment: CDR1 SGHVS and CDR2 FNYEAQ. The DNA for the CDR3 is TGTGCCAGCAGCTTCGGCCAAGAGACCCAGTACTTC. Encoded protein: CASSFGQETQYF. Using reference TRBV7-6 and TRBJ2-5 for the parts outside the CDR3, the full variable domain is GAGVSQSPRYKVTKRGQDVALRCDPISGHVSLYWYRQALGQGPEFLTYFNYEAQQDKSGLPNDRFSAERPEGSISTLTIQRTEQRDSAMYRCASSFGQETQYFGPGTRLLVL.

This chain uses TRBV4-3 with TRBJ1-1; TRBD1 is a possible D gene (6 bases). CDR1 is LGHNA and CDR2 is YSLEER in the germline V gene. V lost 4 bases and J 4 bases, leaving 13 bases between the germline ends. This CDR3 comprises 14 residues. CDR3 DNA: TGCGCCAGCAGCCCCTGGGGGGCCCCCACTGAAGCTTTCTTT. Translating it yields CASSPWGAPTEAFF.

The chain recombines TRBV6-6 with TRBJ1-2, with a tentative D call TRBD1 (6 bases). Germline values: CDR1 MNHNY, CDR2 SVGAGI (reference sequence). The V end was cut by 1 base, the J end by 0 bases, with 9 bases between. The CDR3 consists of 15 residues. CDR3 in amino acids: CASSYWRTANYGYTF. As DNA, the CDR3 is TGTGCCAGCAGTTACTGGAGGACAGCTAACTATGGCTACACCTTC.

The chain joins TRBV28 to TRBJ1-4, with D perhaps matching TRBD1 (6 bases). The CDR3 extends over 16 amino acids. Trimming left V 5 bases short and J 7 bases short, with 20 bases between. Germline loops: CDR1 MDHEN, CDR2 SYDVKM. CDR3 amino acids: CASSLRTAHGSEKLFF. The CDR3 DNA follows: TGTGCCAGCAGTCTCCGGACAGCCCACGGGAGTGAAAAACTGTTTTTT. The whole variable domain, filled in from reference TRBV28 and TRBJ1-4, reads DVKVTQSSRYLVKRTGEKVFLECVQDMDHENMFWYRQDPGLGLRLIYFSYDVKMKEKGDIPEGYSVSREKKERFSLILESASTNQTSMYLCASSLRTAHGSEKLFFGSGTQLSVL.